These 4 T cell receptor beta chains share one sample of origin, sequenced in a study of Tregs in tolerant kidney transplant recipients. Here immunoSEQ multiplex PCR was the method, and the copy in TCRdb shows in-frame clones only, minus some. The sample consists of some 68,000 clones, over 80% of them appearing once. Source material: CD4+ T cells from blood. The receptors shown here come from a human donor in good health.

This clone was observed a few times. The chain combines TRBV19 with TRBJ1-5; a possible D gene is TRBD1 (6 bases). The V gene lost 2 bases and the J gene lost 3 bases, with 11 bases spanning the gap. The germline V gene has CDR1 LNHDA and CDR2 SQIVND (reference sequence). This CDR3 is 15 amino acids long. CDR3: CASSITGNNNQPQHF. CDR3 coding DNA: TGTGCCAGTAGTATAACAGGGAATAACAATCAGCCCCAGCATTTT.

The rearrangement joins TRBV6-1 to TRBJ1-5; D is perhaps TRBD1 (5 bases). This CDR3 has 13 amino acids. Per germline, CDR1 MNHNS and CDR2 SASEGT. CDR3 sequence: CGTSGLYNQPQHF. The CDR3 DNA reads TGTGGTACCTCAGGGCTGTACAATCAGCCCCAGCATTTT.

This chain links TRBV6-5 with TRBJ1-5; 9 nucleotides line up with TRBD1. CDR3 size: 15 residues. Trimming cost V 6 bases and J 5 bases; bases outside gene matches: 8. CDR1 MNHEY and CDR2 SVGAGI come from the germline V gene. Here the CDR3 reads CASSSTGTGYQPQHF. The CDR3 DNA is TGTGCCAGCAGCTCCACCGGGACAGGGTATCAGCCCCAGCATTTT.

The chain joins TRBV18 to TRBJ2-2; unclear D gene. CDR1 is KGHSH and CDR2 is LQKENI in the germline V gene. V shed 1 base and J shed 0 bases, with 15 bases lying between them. The CDR3 runs 18 residues. This CDR3 is CASSPLARGYANTGELFF. The CDR3 DNA reads TGTGCCAGCTCACCACTTGCGCGCGGCTACGCGAACACCGGGGAGCTGTTTTTT.